One T cell receptor beta chain is described in this entry. Its matching antigen is unknown. The sample originates from a study of identical twins. General study results and limits: In monozygotic twins, models underestimated the sharing of out-of-frame TCR alpha.

A single record per CDR3 protein comes from TCRdb applying MiXCR to the 5' RACE reads. Found here are 450,000 or so distinct CDR3 sequences, 18% of them singletons; the top ten hold around 12%. CDR3 length equals 13 residues. V lost 1 base to trimming and J lost 6 bases, with 10 bases between them. Germline loops: CDR1 SQVTM, CDR2 ANQGSEA. The chain links TRBV29-1 to TRBJ2-1; possibly TRBD1 or TRBD2 for D (5 bases each). This receptor was obtained from a man in his fifties in good health. Sequencing was performed on naive T cells sorted from blood. The CDR3 DNA is TGCAGCGTTGAAGTATTGAGGGGCAATGAGCAGTTCTTC. Translated: CSVEVLRGNEQFF.